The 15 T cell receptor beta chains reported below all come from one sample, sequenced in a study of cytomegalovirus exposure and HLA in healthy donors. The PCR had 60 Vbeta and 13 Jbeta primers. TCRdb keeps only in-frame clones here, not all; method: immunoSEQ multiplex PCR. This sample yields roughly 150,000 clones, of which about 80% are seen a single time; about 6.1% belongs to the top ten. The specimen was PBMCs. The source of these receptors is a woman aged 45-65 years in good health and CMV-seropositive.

The CDR3 region is CASSWDRRDTQYF. CDR3 DNA sequence: TGTGCCAGCAGCTGGGACAGGAGGGATACGCAGTATTTT. J is TRBJ2-3 and V is TRBV7-8; 8 bases are a match to TRBD1. V lost 4 bases to trimming and J lost 6 bases; unmatched junction nucleotides: 3. The CDR3 spans 13 residues. Germline V gives CDR1 SGHVS, CDR2 FQNEAQ.

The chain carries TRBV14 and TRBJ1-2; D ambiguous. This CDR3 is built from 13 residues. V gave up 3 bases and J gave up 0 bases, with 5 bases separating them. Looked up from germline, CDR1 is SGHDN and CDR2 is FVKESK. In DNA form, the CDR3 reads TGTGCCAGCAGCCAGATAGCTAACTATGGCTACACCTTC. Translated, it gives CASSQIANYGYTF.

The CDR3 DNA follows: TGTGCCAGCAGTCGACCAGGGGGAACTGAAGCTTTCTTT. Translated: CASSRPGGTEAFF. V gene TRBV6-6 combines with J gene TRBJ1-1; TRBD1 matches 7 bases. The germline V gene encodes CDR1 MNHNY and CDR2 SVGAGI (reference sequence). This CDR3 is built from 13 residues. Trimming cost V 5 bases and J 5 bases; bases outside gene matches: 5.

The CDR3 is CASSKGQGAGAFF. In nucleotides, the CDR3 is TGTGCCAGCAGCAAGGGACAGGGGGCAGGTGCTTTCTTT. The chain joins TRBV5-4 to TRBJ1-1; 12 bases map to TRBD1. V lost 4 bases to trimming and J lost 11 bases; unmatched junction nucleotides: 6. There are 13 residues in the CDR3. CDR1 is SGHNT and CDR2 is YYREEE in the germline V gene (reference sequence). Full variable domain (missing parts from reference TRBV5-4 and TRBJ1-1): ETGVTQSPTHLIKTRGQQVTLRCSSQSGHNTVSWYQQALGQGPQFIFQYYREEENGRGNFPPRFSGLQFPNYSSELNVNALELDDSALYLCASSKGQGAGAFFGQGTRLTVV.

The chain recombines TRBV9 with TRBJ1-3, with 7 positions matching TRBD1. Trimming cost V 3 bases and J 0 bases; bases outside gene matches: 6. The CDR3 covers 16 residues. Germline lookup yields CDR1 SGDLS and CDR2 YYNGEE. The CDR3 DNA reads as TGTGCCAGCAGCGCTCGGGACAGCTTCTCTGGAAACACCATATATTTT. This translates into CASSARDSFSGNTIYF.

CDR3 in amino acids: CASSSLPGQGTTEAFF. DNA for the CDR3: TGTGCCAGCAGCTCGTTACCGGGACAGGGTACAACTGAAGCTTTCTTT. The rearrangement uses TRBV7-2 and TRBJ1-1, with 9 bases that match TRBD1. The CDR3 totals 16 residues. Unmatched junction bases numbered 11, after V lost 4 bases and J lost 5 bases. From germline, CDR1 is SGHTA and CDR2 FQGNSA. Supplemented by reference TRBV7-2 and TRBJ1-1, the full variable domain reads GAGVSQSPSNKVTEKGKDVELRCDPISGHTALYWYRQSLGQGLEFLIYFQGNSAPDKSGLPSDRFSAERTGGSVSTLTIQRTQQEDSAVYLCASSSLPGQGTTEAFFGQGTRLTVV.

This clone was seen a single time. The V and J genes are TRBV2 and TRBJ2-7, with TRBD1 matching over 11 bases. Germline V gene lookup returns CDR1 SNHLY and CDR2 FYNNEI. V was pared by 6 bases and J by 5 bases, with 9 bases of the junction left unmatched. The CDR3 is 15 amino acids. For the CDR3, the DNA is TGTGCCAGCAGGTCGACCGGGACAGGGGGGAACGAGCAGTACTTC. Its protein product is CASRSTGTGGNEQYF. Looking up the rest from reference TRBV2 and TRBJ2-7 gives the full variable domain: EPEVTQTPSHQVTQMGQEVILRCVPISNHLYFYWYRQILGQKVEFLVSFYNNEISEKSEIFDDQFSVERPDGSNFTLKIRSTKLEDSAMYFCASRSTGTGGNEQYFGPGTRLTVT.

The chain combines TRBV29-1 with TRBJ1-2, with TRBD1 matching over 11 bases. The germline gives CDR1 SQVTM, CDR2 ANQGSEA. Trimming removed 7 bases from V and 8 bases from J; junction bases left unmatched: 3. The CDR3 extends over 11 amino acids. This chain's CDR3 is CSGTGGKGYTF. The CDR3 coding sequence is TGCAGCGGGACAGGGGGCAAGGGCTACACCTTC.

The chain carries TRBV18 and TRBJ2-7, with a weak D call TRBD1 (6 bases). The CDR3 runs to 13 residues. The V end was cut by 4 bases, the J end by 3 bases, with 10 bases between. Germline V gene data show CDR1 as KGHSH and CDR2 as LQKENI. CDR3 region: CASSLQTGYEQYF. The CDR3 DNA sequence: TGTGCCAGCTCACTACAGACAGGCTACGAGCAGTACTTC.

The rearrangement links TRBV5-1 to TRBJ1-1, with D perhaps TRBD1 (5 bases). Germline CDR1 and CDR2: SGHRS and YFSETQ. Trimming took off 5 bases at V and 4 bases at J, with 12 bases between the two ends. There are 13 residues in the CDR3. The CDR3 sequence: CASRRDPSTEAFF. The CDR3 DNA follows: TGCGCCAGCAGGCGGGACCCCTCCACTGAAGCTTTCTTT.

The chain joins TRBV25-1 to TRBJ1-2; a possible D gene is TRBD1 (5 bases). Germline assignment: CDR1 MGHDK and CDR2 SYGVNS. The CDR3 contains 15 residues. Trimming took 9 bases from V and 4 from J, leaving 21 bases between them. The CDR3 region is CASQTGTPGGYGYTF. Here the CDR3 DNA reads TGTGCCAGTCAGACCGGGACCCCCGGGGGCTATGGCTACACCTTC.

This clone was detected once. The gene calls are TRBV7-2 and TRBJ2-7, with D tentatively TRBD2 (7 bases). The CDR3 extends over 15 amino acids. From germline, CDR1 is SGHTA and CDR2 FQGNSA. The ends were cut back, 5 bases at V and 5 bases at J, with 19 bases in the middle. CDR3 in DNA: TGTGCCAGCAGCAGGGCGGGGTCGGGGGGCGACGAGCAGTACTTC. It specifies CASSRAGSGGDEQYF.

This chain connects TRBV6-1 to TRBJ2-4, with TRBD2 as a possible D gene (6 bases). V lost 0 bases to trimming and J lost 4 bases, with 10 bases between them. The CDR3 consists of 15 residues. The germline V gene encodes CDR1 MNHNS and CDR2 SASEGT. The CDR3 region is CASSEAGGGKNIQYF. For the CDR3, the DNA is TGTGCCAGCAGTGAAGCGGGTGGGGGGAAAAACATTCAGTACTTC.

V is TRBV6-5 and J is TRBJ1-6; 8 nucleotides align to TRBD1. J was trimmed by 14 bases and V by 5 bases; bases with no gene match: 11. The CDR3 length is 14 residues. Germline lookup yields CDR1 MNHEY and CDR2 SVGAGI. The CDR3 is CASSQDRVIGALHF. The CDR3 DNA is TGTGCCAGCAGTCAGGACAGGGTAATTGGAGCCCTCCACTTT.

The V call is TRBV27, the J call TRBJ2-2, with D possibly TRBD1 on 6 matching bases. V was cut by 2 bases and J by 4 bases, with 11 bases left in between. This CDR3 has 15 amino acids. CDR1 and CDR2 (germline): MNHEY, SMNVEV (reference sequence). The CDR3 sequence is CASSLPTQGTGELFF. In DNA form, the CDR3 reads TGTGCCAGCAGTTTACCCACACAGGGCACCGGGGAGCTGTTTTTT.